Shown below are 17 T cell receptor beta chains from a single sample sequenced in a study of monozygotic twins with inflammatory bowel disease (dated 2019 in TCRdb). The library relied on 5' RACE. The sequencing machine was an Illumina HiSeq 2500. TCRdb reprocessed the sequencing reads and holds a single record per CDR3 protein sequence, with no DNA. This sample's table contains 300,000 to 350,000 distinct CDR3 sequences. The ten largest clones represent around 2% of the sample. Specimen: blood. All receptors derive from a human donor with ulcerative colitis or Crohn's disease, or a healthy co-twin of an affected twin (not recorded which).

CDR3 in amino acids: CASSLGGQPYEQYF. This chain uses TRBV12-3 or TRBV12-4 with TRBJ2-7; with no DNA, the TCRdb D assignment of TRBD1 cannot be verified. The CDR3 consists of 14 residues.

The genes are TRBV12-3 or TRBV12-4 and TRBJ1-1; TCRdb's assignment of TRBD1 cannot be checked, as there is no DNA. The CDR3 covers 15 residues. The chain's CDR3 is CASRIEGGGGAEAFF.

This sequence joins TRBV5-3 and TRBJ2-1. TRBV5-3 belongs to the ORF category, with a function that is uncertain. The CDR3 runs to 14 residues. The CDR3 sequence is CARSPEGSYNEQFF.

The V call is TRBV29-1, the J call TRBJ1-2. The germline V gene has CDR1 SQVTM and CDR2 ANQGSEA. The CDR3 is 13 amino acids. Here the CDR3 reads CSVVSAGGYGYTF.

The chain is built from TRBV5-1 and TRBJ1-2; TCRdb names TRBD1, which stays unverified in the absence of DNA. The CDR3 is 13 amino acids. Germline V gene data show CDR1 as SGHRS and CDR2 as YFSETQ. The CDR3 loop is CASSLGQDGGYTF.

This chain links TRBV28 with TRBJ1-1; with no DNA, the TCRdb D assignment of TRBD1 cannot be verified. Germline-derived CDR1 and CDR2 are MDHEN and SYDVKM. This CDR3 comprises 15 residues. The CDR3 sequence: CASSFSGQGHTEAFF.

The chain employs TRBV12-3 or TRBV12-4 and TRBJ2-1. This CDR3 is 14 amino acids long. CDR3 sequence reads: CASTSGSWYNEQFF.

V is TRBV20-1 and J is TRBJ2-1. CDR1 is DFQATT, CDR2 SNEGSKA, per germline (reference sequence). The length of the CDR3 is 15 residues. The CDR3 spells CSASPKTSSYNEQFF.

The CDR3 spells CASTTSYERYF. J is TRBJ2-7 and V is TRBV2; the TCRdb D gene call, TRBD2, has no DNA to confirm it. CDR1 SNHLY and CDR2 FYNNEI come from the germline V gene. The CDR3 is 11 residues long.

The chain couples TRBV2 to TRBJ2-2; TCRdb calls TRBD1, which cannot be checked without DNA. CDR1 is SNHLY, CDR2 FYNNEI, per germline. The CDR3 has 15 residues. CDR3 loop: CASSENRGGTGELFF.

The V gene is TRBV6-6, the J gene TRBJ2-3. This CDR3 region has 13 residues. Germline V gene lookup returns CDR1 MNHNY and CDR2 SVGAGI (reference sequence). CDR3: CASSYADTDTQYF.

V gene TRBV29-1 combines with J gene TRBJ2-3; without DNA, the TCRdb call of TRBD2 cannot be checked. The CDR3 loop spans 15 amino acids. Germline V lookup: CDR1 SQVTM, CDR2 ANQGSEA. The CDR3 loop is CSVDVERGDTDTQYF.

The gene calls are TRBV28 and TRBJ2-3; the TRBD2 assignment by TCRdb is unverifiable without DNA. Germline CDR1 and CDR2: MDHEN and SYDVKM. The CDR3 sequence is 16 residues long. CDR3: CASSPGPKGPPDTQYF.

The J gene is TRBJ2-5, the V gene TRBV4-3. Germline V CDR1 and CDR2: LGHNA, YSLEER. The CDR3 is 14 amino acids. The CDR3 loop is CASSQDQARETQYF.

V usage is TRBV5-1 and J usage is TRBJ2-3; TCRdb outputs TRBD2, but without DNA this stays unchecked. The CDR3 length is 15 residues. Germline-derived CDR1 and CDR2 are SGHRS and YFSETQ. The CDR3 sequence: CASSLEGYGTDTQYF.

V is TRBV14 and J is TRBJ2-7; the TCRdb D gene call, TRBD2, has no DNA to confirm it. Germline lookup yields CDR1 SGHDN and CDR2 FVKESK. The CDR3 has 14 residues. CDR3: CASSRAGVSYEQYF.

The V call is TRBV2, the J call TRBJ1-1. In germline, CDR1 is SNHLY, CDR2 FYNNEI. The CDR3 covers 12 residues. CDR3 in amino acids: CASREPKREAFF.